Each of the 16 T cell receptor beta chains below was sequenced from the same sample in a study of shared clonotypes between healthy human individuals. The assay was immunoSEQ multiplex PCR, and TCRdb's table has in-frame clones only and misses some. The table records around 2.5 million clones, roughly 93% of them present only once. The sequenced sample was naive CD4+ T cells from PBMCs. The sample's subset: CD45RA+ positively selected. All receptors come from a man between 18 and 35 years old in good health. Some clones in this sample may be carry-over from other donors' samples.

The rearrangement uses TRBV29-1 and TRBJ2-1; 10 bases map to TRBD2. Germline CDR1 SQVTM, CDR2 ANQGSEA. CDR3 size: 16 residues. V dropped 0 bases and J dropped 6; count of bases not matched to a gene: 8. The CDR3 reads CSVEDRYTSGTNEQFF. The DNA of the CDR3 is TGCAGCGTTGAAGATCGATACACTAGCGGGACCAATGAGCAGTTCTTC.

In its sample, this clone was seen once. The CDR3 DNA follows: TGTGCCAGCAGCGTGATGCCAGCGGGAGGTCCCGGGGAGCTGTTTTTT. Translation: CASSVMPAGGPGELFF. The chain recombines TRBV9 with TRBJ2-2; 9 nucleotides match TRBD2. The CDR3 consists of 16 residues. CDR1 is SGDLS, CDR2 YYNGEE, per germline. After removal of 2 bases from V and 6 bases from J, the junction contained 8 bases not matched to a gene.

The chain carries TRBV28 and TRBJ1-5; D remains ambiguous. The CDR3 sequence is 13 residues long. V was trimmed by 3 bases and J by 6 bases, leaving 9 bases between them. Germline CDR1 is MDHEN and CDR2 is SYDVKM. The CDR3 region is CASSFRGGQPQHF. CDR3 DNA: TGTGCCAGCAGTTTTCGGGGTGGTCAGCCCCAGCATTTT.

This clone was picked up one time. The genes are TRBV19 and TRBJ2-3; 15 nucleotides line up with TRBD2. The CDR3 length is 17 residues. CDR1 and CDR2 (germline): LNHDA, SQIVND (reference sequence). The V and J ends lost 4 bases and 6 bases, in that order; junction bases with no gene match: 8. The CDR3 bases are TGTGCCAGTAGTACCGGACTAGCGGGAGGGCCGTGGGATACGCAGTATTTT. It is translated as CASSTGLAGGPWDTQYF.

This chain links TRBV12-5 with TRBJ2-3, with D unresolved. Germline-derived CDR1 and CDR2 are LGHNT and FRNRAP. This CDR3 is built from 13 residues. V gave up 8 bases and J gave up 0 bases, with 9 bases separating them. This CDR3 reads CASSGFSTDTQYF. DNA for the CDR3: TGTGCTAGTTCAGGATTTAGCACAGATACGCAGTATTTT.

The genes are TRBV7-9 and TRBJ2-7; D remains unclear. The CDR3 runs 14 residues. Germline V gene lookup returns CDR1 SEHNR and CDR2 FQNEAQ (reference sequence). V dropped 3 bases and J dropped 0 bases, with 9 bases sitting between them. CDR3 nucleotide sequence: TGTGCCAGCAGCTTTGCGCCCAACTCCTACGAGCAGTACTTC. It is translated as CASSFAPNSYEQYF. The full variable domain, its missing parts supplied by reference TRBV7-9 and TRBJ2-7, is DTGVSQNPRHKITKRGQNVTFRCDPISEHNRLYWYRQTLGQGPEFLTYFQNEAQLEKSRLLSDRFSAERPKGSFSTLEIQRTEQGDSAMYLCASSFAPNSYEQYFGPGTRLTVT.

The chain carries TRBV5-1 and TRBJ2-3; possible D gene TRBD1, 6 bases. This CDR3 contains 15 residues. The ends were cut back, 4 bases at V and 3 bases at J, with 15 bases in the middle. Germline CDR1 is SGHRS and CDR2 is YFSETQ. As DNA, the CDR3 is TGCGCCAGCAGCCCCCAGACAGGACGGACAGATACGCAGTATTTT. It codes for CASSPQTGRTDTQYF.

The chain combines TRBV27 with TRBJ2-1; 7 bases match TRBD1. The ends lost 2 bases at V and 7 bases at J; junction bases unmatched: 8. The CDR3 runs 15 residues. CDR1 is MNHEY, CDR2 SMNVEV, per germline (reference sequence). The CDR3 sequence is CASSLRQGWGNEQFF. CDR3 in DNA: TGTGCCAGCAGTTTACGACAGGGCTGGGGGAATGAGCAGTTCTTC.

This clone came up a few times. The gene calls are TRBV11-2 and TRBJ1-1; 9 nucleotides line up with TRBD1. The V gene's germline CDR1 is SGHAT and CDR2 FQNNGV. CDR3 size: 14 residues. V was pared by 5 bases and J by 2 bases, with 3 bases of the junction left unmatched. This CDR3 reads CASSVGQGNTEAFF. The CDR3, as DNA: TGTGCCAGCAGCGTGGGACAGGGAAACACTGAAGCTTTCTTT.

The chain employs TRBV29-1 and TRBJ2-5; TRBD1 is a possible D gene (6 bases). The CDR3 runs 14 residues. Germline V CDR1 and CDR2: SQVTM, ANQGSEA. Trimming removed 7 bases at V and 3 bases at J, with 18 bases between. The CDR3 spells CSAASPGDEETQYF. The CDR3 nucleotides read TGCAGCGCCGCCAGCCCAGGGGATGAAGAGACCCAGTACTTC.

The chain couples TRBV28 to TRBJ2-7; D unclear. CDR3 length: 15 amino acids. Germline V lookup: CDR1 MDHEN, CDR2 SYDVKM. V dropped 4 bases and J dropped 4 bases, with 17 bases sitting between them. CDR3 protein: CASSSPRTPHYEQYF. The CDR3 DNA follows: TGTGCCAGCAGTTCCCCCCGAACGCCTCATTACGAGCAGTACTTC.

This clone came up a few times. The chain recombines TRBV9 with TRBJ1-1, with D uncertain. Germline V lookup: CDR1 SGDLS, CDR2 YYNGEE. Trimming took 1 base from V and 0 from J, leaving 10 bases between them. The CDR3 consists of 15 residues. The DNA for the CDR3 is TGTGCCAGCAGCGTATTCCCAACTATGAACACTGAAGCTTTCTTT. Translated: CASSVFPTMNTEAFF.

V gene TRBV5-1 combines with J gene TRBJ1-1; D remains unclear. Deletions cut 0 bases from V and 1 base from J, with 10 bases between. Germline CDR1 is SGHRS and CDR2 is YFSETQ. CDR3 size: 15 residues. CDR3 region: CASSLVQKENTEAFF. DNA of the CDR3: TGCGCCAGCAGCTTGGTACAGAAGGAGAACACTGAAGCTTTCTTT.

The CDR3 region is CASNRQGQNYGYTF. The CDR3 coding sequence is TGTGCCAGCAATAGACAGGGACAGAACTATGGCTACACCTTC. V is TRBV6-1 and J is TRBJ1-2; TRBD1 aligns across 7 bases. Germline V lookup: CDR1 MNHNS, CDR2 SASEGT. The CDR3 has 14 residues. The ends lost 7 bases at V and 2 bases at J; junction bases unmatched: 7.

The V call is TRBV28, the J call TRBJ2-7; D is perhaps TRBD2 (6 bases). From germline, CDR1 is MDHEN and CDR2 SYDVKM. The CDR3 has 15 residues. The germline V and J ends were trimmed by 7 bases and 6 bases, with 22 bases remaining between them. The CDR3 region has the DNA TGTGCCAGCACTTCAAGACCGGGCGGGAAGGGCGAGCAGTACTTC. Amino acid sequence: CASTSRPGGKGEQYF.

V is TRBV5-1 and J is TRBJ1-3; 7 nucleotides match TRBD1. Germline CDR1 reads SGHRS; CDR2 reads YFSETQ. The CDR3 totals 15 residues. V was clipped by 3 bases and J by 2 bases; unmatched bases: 5. The CDR3: CASSSSGQAGNTIYF. In nucleotides, the CDR3 is TGCGCCAGCAGCTCCTCCGGACAGGCTGGAAACACCATATATTTT.